The 25 T cell receptor beta chains given below trace back to one sample, sequenced in a study of tumor and adjacent non-tumor tissue in lung cancer. A modified ARM-PCR protocol with three rounds of nested PCR amplified TCRbeta. A single record per CDR3 protein comes from TCRdb applying MiXCR to the multiplex PCR reads. The sample carries about 110,000 distinct CDR3 sequences, approximately 87% recorded once. This sample's RNA came from whole unsorted tissue. What was sequenced was lung tumor tissue. All receptors derive from a man in his 70s with non-small cell lung cancer.

To note about this clonotype: The CDR3 does not end in the conserved phenylalanine or tryptophan, so this is likely a read error. The DNA is left out, because the CDR3 cannot be placed on it with certainty; the CDR3 is given as TCRdb lists it. The V call is TRBV12-3 or TRBV12-4, the J call TRBJ1-1; no check of the table's D call, TRBD1, against the DNA was made. The CDR3 has 16 residues if both end residues are counted. CDR3 loop: CASSLAAGGVNTEAFL.

This clonotype was seen at least ten times. The J gene is TRBJ2-2, the V gene TRBV10-2, with TRBD2 identical over 8 bases. V trimming: 5 bases; J trimming: 3 bases; junction bases outside the gene matches: 8. CDR1 WSHSY and CDR2 SAAADI come from the germline V gene. This CDR3 spans 16 amino acids. This CDR3 is CASSPRGGSDTGELFF. The CDR3 region has the DNA TGCGCCAGCAGTCCACGGGGGGGAAGCGACACCGGGGAGCTGTTTTTT.

As concerns this clonotype: One junction end does not reproduce the germline sequence, and a read error may be involved. The CDR3 DNA reads TGTGCCAGCAGACCGACTAGCGGGAAAGGGACAGATACGCAATATTTT. It specifies CASRPTSGKGTDTQYF. The chain couples TRBV5-4 to TRBJ2-3, with 11 bases matching TRBD2. The CDR3 is 16 residues long. Germline V gives CDR1 SGHNT, CDR2 YYREEE (reference sequence). The whole variable domain, filled in from reference TRBV5-4 and TRBJ2-3, reads ETGVTQSPTHLIKTRGQQVTLRCSSQSGHNTVSWYQQALGQGPQFIFQYYREEENGRGNFPPRFSGLQFPNYSSELNVNALELDDSALYLCASRPTSGKGTDTQYFGPGTRLTVL.

Notes on this clonotype: Since no conserved phenylalanine or tryptophan closes the CDR3, a read error is the likely cause. This rearrangement joins TRBV29-1 to TRBJ1-2, with D unclear. The CDR3 is 13 amino acids. V gave up 5 bases and J gave up 4 bases, with 14 bases separating them. Per germline, CDR1 SQVTM and CDR2 ANQGSEA. The CDR3 nucleotides are TGCAGCGTTCTCCATACGGGAACCTATGGCTACACCATC. Translated, it gives CSVLHTGTYGYTI.

In regard to this clonotype: The germline gene is not matched at one end of the junction; a read error may be the cause. This sequence joins TRBV4-2 and TRBJ2-3; no clear D gene. Germline V CDR1 and CDR2: LGHNA, YNFKEQ. The CDR3 extends over 15 amino acids. CDR3 DNA: TGTGTCAGCAGCCAAGATCGCCTAACCACAGATACGCAGTATTTT. As protein: CVSSQDRLTTDTQYF.

About this clonotype: At one of its ends the junction is not consistent with the germline gene, which may arise from a read error. This rearrangement joins TRBV28 to TRBJ2-3; 7 positions agree with TRBD1. CDR1 is MDHEN, CDR2 SYDVKM, per germline. The CDR3 consists of 15 residues. CDR3 region: CASSLLGLGTVTQYF. DNA for the CDR3: TGTGCCAGCAGTTTGCTTGGTTTAGGGACAGTTACGCAGTATTTT.

In this sample, this clonotype turned up many times. The chain is built from TRBV5-1 and TRBJ2-3; 10 nucleotides match TRBD2. With V trimmed by 4 bases and J by 6 bases, 8 bases remained unmatched. The CDR3 sequence is 15 residues long. Germline CDR1 is SGHRS and CDR2 is YFSETQ. The chain's CDR3 is CASSGTSGISDTQYF. CDR3 coding DNA: TGCGCCAGCAGCGGAACTAGCGGGATTTCCGATACGCAGTATTTT.

This clonotype was observed once. Because the CDR3 is missing its conserved closing phenylalanine or tryptophan, this is likely a read error. The chain joins TRBV6-5 to TRBJ1-2; D call uncertain. CDR3 length: 16 amino acids. Germline CDR1 MNHEY, CDR2 SVGAGI. CDR3 amino acids: CASSYSHRPANYGYTL. The DNA of the CDR3 is TGTGCCAGTAGTTACTCACACAGACCCGCTAACTATGGCTACACCTTG.

With respect to this clonotype: This CDR3 is missing its conserved last phenylalanine or tryptophan, likely due to a read error. The chain uses TRBV12-3 or TRBV12-4 and TRBJ2-2, with unresolved D. The ends were cut back, 1 base at V and 6 bases at J, with 3 bases in the middle. This CDR3 has 12 amino acids. CDR3 in amino acids: CASSLGAGELFL. CDR3 DNA sequence: TGTGCCAGCAGTTTAGGAGCCGGGGAGCTGTTTCTT.

On this clonotype itself: Sequence at one end of the junction differs from germline and may be a read error. The chain uses TRBV29-1 and TRBJ2-5; unclear D gene. This CDR3 spans 16 amino acids. In germline, CDR1 is SQVTM, CDR2 ANQGSEA. DNA for the CDR3: TGCAGCTCCAAGCCCTACCTCCAGACTGGTCAAGAGACCCATTACTTC. Encoded protein: CSSKPYLQTGQETHYF.

On this clonotype: A read error may produce the germline difference seen at one junction end. The rearrangement joins TRBV4-1 to TRBJ2-7, with TRBD2 identical over 11 bases. There are 16 residues in the CDR3. Germline loops: CDR1 MGHRA, CDR2 YSYEKL. The CDR3 region has the DNA TGCGCCAGGGGCCGGACACTAGCGGGAGAGGGGGACGAGCAGTATTTC. Protein sequence: CARGRTLAGEGDEQYF.

The chain combines TRBV10-2 with TRBJ2-1; the D call may be TRBD1 or TRBD2 (5 bases each). The CDR3 is made up of 15 amino acids. V lost 8 bases to trimming and J lost 8 bases, with 22 bases between them. Germline CDR1 reads WSHSY; CDR2 reads SAAADI. CDR3 region: CASGSPGPSSHEQFF. The CDR3 DNA follows: TGCGCCAGCGGCTCCCCGGGACCCTCTTCCCATGAGCAGTTCTTC.

About this clonotype: At one of its ends the junction is not consistent with the germline gene, which may arise from a read error. The chain links TRBV6-6 to TRBJ2-7, with 8 nucleotides matching TRBD1. Looked up from germline, CDR1 is MNHNY and CDR2 is SVGAGI (reference sequence). CDR3 length: 16 residues. The CDR3 loop reads CANSRTGTGPFYKQYF. DNA of the CDR3: TGTGCCAACAGTAGGACCGGGACAGGACCCTTCTACAAGCAGTACTTC.

To note about this clonotype: The junction departs from germline at one end; a sequencing error may be responsible. The chain employs TRBV29-1 and TRBJ2-1; TRBD1 might be the D (5 bases). The germline V gene encodes CDR1 SQVTM and CDR2 ANQGSEA. CDR3 length: 11 amino acids. The CDR3 loop reads CGVAPGPEQLF. DNA for the CDR3: TGCGGCGTAGCCCCAGGGCCCGAGCAGCTCTTC.

This clonotype appeared a few times. A much larger clone is a single base away; this may be a read error. This chain links TRBV5-4 with TRBJ1-1; no clear D gene. The CDR3 totals 14 residues. Germline V gives CDR1 SGHNT, CDR2 YYREEE (reference sequence). CDR3 coding DNA: TGTGCCAACAGCTTGGGTAGTAGGGCATATGAAGCTTTCTTT. Amino acid sequence: CANSLGSRAYEAFF. The complete variable domain, with remaining parts taken from reference TRBV5-4 and TRBJ1-1, reads ETGVTQSPTHLIKTRGQQVTLRCSSQSGHNTVSWYQQALGQGPQFIFQYYREEENGRGNFPPRFSGLQFPNYSSELNVNALELDDSALYLCANSLGSRAYEAFFGQGTRLTVV.

Comments on this clonotype: One base away lies a much larger clone, so this may be a sequencing read error. This chain connects TRBV28 to TRBJ2-1; D possibly corresponds to TRBD2 (7 bases). Germline values: CDR1 MDHEN, CDR2 SYDVKM. The CDR3 spans 14 residues. DNA for the CDR3: TGTGCCAGCTCCGGGGGGCACTCCTACAATGGGCAGTTCTTC. Amino acids: CASSGGHSYNGQFF.

The chain employs TRBV7-8 and TRBJ1-1; possible D gene TRBD1, 5 bases. The CDR3 extends over 15 amino acids. Per germline, CDR1 SGHVS and CDR2 FQNEAQ. The CDR3 loop reads CTISQGPRGNTEAFF. The CDR3 DNA is TGTACCATCAGCCAGGGTCCGCGGGGGAACACTGAAGCTTTCTTT.

The rearrangement links TRBV12-3 or TRBV12-4 to TRBJ1-1; possible D gene TRBD1, 6 bases. The V end was cut by 9 bases, the J end by 0 bases, with 17 bases between. This CDR3 has 15 residues. For the CDR3, the DNA is TGTGCCAGTAGTGGAGAGGGGGGTTTGAACACTGAAGCTTTCTTT. This sequence encodes CASSGEGGLNTEAFF.

Comments on this clonotype: Germline is not matched at one junction end, which may reflect a read error. V usage is TRBV29-1 and J usage is TRBJ1-6; D possibly corresponds to TRBD1 (5 bases). Looked up from germline, CDR1 is SQVTM and CDR2 is ANQGSEA. CDR3 length: 12 residues. CDR3 DNA sequence: TGTAGCGTTGTGGGGGGTCGGTCACTCCTACACTTT. This encodes CSVVGGRSLLHF.

This rearrangement joins TRBV10-3 to TRBJ2-5; possible D gene TRBD2, 6 bases. V was trimmed by 4 bases and J by 7 bases, leaving 31 bases between them. The CDR3 loop spans 19 amino acids. CDR1 is ENHRY and CDR2 is SYGVKD in the germline V gene. Here the CDR3 reads CAISARPSTSVIAVGTQYF. The CDR3 DNA reads as TGTGCCATCAGTGCTCGTCCTTCGACTAGTGTAATTGCGGTGGGGACCCAGTACTTC.

Worth noting for this clonotype: Since a much larger clone is just one base distant, this may be a read error. This chain joins TRBV20-1 and TRBJ2-7, with 9 bases that match TRBD2. In germline, CDR1 is DFQATT, CDR2 SNEGSKA (reference sequence). The CDR3 spans 17 residues. J gave up 0 bases and V 8 bases, and 17 bases lay outside the gene matches. The CDR3 DNA is TGCAGTACCCAAGCCAGCGGGAGGCCTATCAACTCCTACGAGCAGTACTTC. Translation gives CSTQASGRPINSYEQYF.

As to this clonotype: Sequence at one end of the junction differs from germline and may be a read error. V usage is TRBV28 and J usage is TRBJ1-1; no reliable D call. Germline loops: CDR1 MDHEN, CDR2 SYDVKM. The CDR3 covers 15 residues. The CDR3 DNA is TGTGCCATCAGTTTATGGCCCAGTTACTTCACTGAAGCTTTCTTT. Translating gives CAISLWPSYFTEAFF.

Concerning this clonotype itself: Given the absence of the conserved phenylalanine or tryptophan at the CDR3 end, a read error is likely. This chain links TRBV5-4 with TRBJ2-5; 9 nucleotides match TRBD2. The J segment lost 5 bases and the V segment lost 0 bases, leaving 8 bases of the junction unmatched. The CDR3 runs 16 residues. CDR1 is SGHNT, CDR2 YYREEE, per germline (reference sequence). CDR3 region: CASSLGSGGVWETQYT. CDR3 nucleotides: TGTGCCAGCAGCTTGGGTAGCGGGGGTGTGTGGGAGACCCAGTACACC.

The CDR3 region is CASSREPTGVSKTQYF. The CDR3 region has the DNA TGCGCCAGCAGTCGAGAGCCGACAGGGGTCTCGAAGACCCAGTACTTC. J is TRBJ2-5 and V is TRBV4-1, with 8 bases aligning to TRBD1. CDR3 size: 16 residues. Germline trimming cut 6 bases from V and 6 bases from J; bases unmatched to any gene: 15. Germline loops: CDR1 MGHRA, CDR2 YSYEKL.

In the case of this clonotype: The junction does not match germline at one end; this may be a read error. The rearrangement joins TRBV12-3 or TRBV12-4 to TRBJ2-5; 11 bases are shared with TRBD2. The CDR3 totals 18 residues. CDR3 amino acids: CVSSPDLAGGRGLQTQYF. The CDR3 region has the DNA TGTGTCAGCAGTCCCGATCTAGCGGGAGGCAGGGGGTTACAGACCCAGTACTTC.